This is a list of T cell receptor beta chains from one sample in a study of vaccination effects on CD4 cells after COVID-19. Their antigens are not known. Sequencing used immunoSEQ multiplex PCR; TCRdb keeps in-frame clones, though not all of them. The sample has tens of thousands of clones, 65% to 80% seen once; the top ten hold over 12%. The sample consisted of CD4+ T cells from PBMCs cultured with HCoV-OC43 spike peptides, taken after COVID-19 vaccination. The source is a human donor who received a COVID-19 vaccine. The CDR3 runs from the conserved cysteine through the conserved F or W. The D gene is left open where the match is weak. Where a row states a size, it is once, few, many or the class of an expanded clone; other rows omit it.

V gene: TRBV5-4
J gene: TRBJ2-7
clone size: -
D gene: -
CDR3 protein: CASSSPSVGGSYEQYF
CDR3 DNA: TGTGCCAGCAGCTCCCCGTCGGTGGGAGGCTCCTACGAGCAGTACTTC

V gene: TRBV5-1
J gene: TRBJ1-3
clone size: -
D gene: -
CDR3 protein: CASSLVGTSGNTIYF
CDR3 DNA: TGCGCCAGCAGCTTGGTTGGGACTTCTGGAAACACCATATATTTT

V gene: TRBV6-5
J gene: TRBJ1-5
clone size: -
D gene: -
CDR3 protein: CASSYSRQTASQPQHF
CDR3 DNA: TGTGCCAGCAGTTACTCGAGGCAGACCGCCAGTCAGCCCCAGCATTTT

V gene: TRBV6-5
J gene: TRBJ1-6
clone size: -
D gene: TRBD1
CDR3 protein: CASSTSTGAGSPLHF
CDR3 DNA: TGTGCCAGCAGTACCTCAACAGGGGCTGGCTCACCCCTCCACTTT

V gene: TRBV6-2/TRBV6-3
J gene: TRBJ1-3
clone size: few
D gene: -
CDR3 protein: CASSPRRSSGNTIYF
CDR3 DNA: TGTGCCAGCAGTCCCCGACGGAGCTCTGGAAACACCATATATTTT

V gene: TRBV19
J gene: TRBJ1-1
clone size: -
D gene: -
CDR3 protein: CASSIAGGHWNTEAFF
CDR3 DNA: TGTGCCAGTAGTATAGCTGGGGGACACTGGAACACTGAAGCTTTCTTT

V gene: TRBV30
J gene: TRBJ2-2
clone size: few
D gene: -
CDR3 protein: CAWRKGYTGELFF
CDR3 DNA: TGTGCCTGGAGAAAGGGTTACACCGGGGAGCTGTTTTTT

V gene: TRBV2
J gene: TRBJ2-1
clone size: once
D gene: TRBD2
CDR3 protein: CASGGTSVYNEQFF
CDR3 DNA: TGTGCCAGCGGGGGGACTAGCGTCTACAATGAGCAGTTCTTC

V gene: TRBV5-1
J gene: TRBJ2-3
clone size: -
D gene: TRBD2
CDR3 protein: CASSGTPGLAGSTQYF
CDR3 DNA: TGCGCCAGCAGCGGGACGCCGGGACTAGCCGGATCTACGCAGTATTTT

V gene: TRBV2
J gene: TRBJ2-2
clone size: -
D gene: TRBD2
CDR3 protein: CASNLGLAGATGELFF
CDR3 DNA: TGTGCCAGCAATTTGGGACTAGCGGGAGCCACCGGGGAGCTGTTTTTT

V gene: TRBV15
J gene: TRBJ1-1
clone size: -
D gene: -
CDR3 protein: CATSRDRGPEAFF
CDR3 DNA: TGTGCCACCAGCAGAGACAGGGGCCCTGAAGCTTTCTTT

V gene: TRBV9
J gene: TRBJ2-3
clone size: -
D gene: -
CDR3 protein: CASSVGSGRTDTQYF
CDR3 DNA: TGTGCCAGCAGCGTAGGCAGCGGACGCACAGATACGCAGTATTTT

V gene: TRBV25-1
J gene: TRBJ2-5
clone size: -
D gene: TRBD1
CDR3 protein: CASSRRTGGKSTETQYF
CDR3 DNA: TGTGCCAGCAGCCGAAGGACAGGGGGAAAATCCACGGAGACCCAGTACTTC

V gene: TRBV2
J gene: TRBJ2-4
clone size: few
D gene: -
CDR3 protein: CASSQGDIQYF
CDR3 DNA: TGTGCCAGCTCGCAGGGCGACATTCAGTACTTC

V gene: TRBV5-1
J gene: TRBJ1-1
clone size: -
D gene: -
CDR3 protein: CASSLSGQNTEAFF
CDR3 DNA: TGCGCCAGCAGCTTGTCAGGGCAGAACACTGAAGCTTTCTTT

V gene: TRBV11-2
J gene: TRBJ2-7
clone size: once
D gene: -
CDR3 protein: CASSFLSRGGHEQYF
CDR3 DNA: TGTGCCAGCAGCTTTTTAAGCAGGGGAGGACACGAGCAGTACTTC

V gene: TRBV10-3
J gene: TRBJ2-1
clone size: -
D gene: TRBD2
CDR3 protein: CASRKRGSSYNEQFF
CDR3 DNA: TGTGCCAGCCGAAAGCGGGGGAGCTCCTACAATGAGCAGTTCTTC

V gene: TRBV11-2
J gene: TRBJ1-1
clone size: -
D gene: -
CDR3 protein: CASSFEGSGTEAFF
CDR3 DNA: TGTGCCAGCAGCTTTGAGGGGAGCGGGACTGAAGCTTTCTTT

V gene: TRBV24-1
J gene: TRBJ2-3
clone size: -
D gene: -
CDR3 protein: CATSDPGHNTDTQYF
CDR3 DNA: TGTGCCACCAGTGACCCGGGACACAACACAGATACGCAGTATTTT

V gene: TRBV5-1
J gene: TRBJ2-6
clone size: -
D gene: -
CDR3 protein: CASSLGTAGQGGANVLTF
CDR3 DNA: TGCGCCAGCAGCTTGGGTACCGCGGGTCAGGGTGGGGCCAACGTCCTGACTTTC

V gene: TRBV21-1
J gene: TRBJ2-3
clone size: -
D gene: -
CDR3 protein: CASSKAAGASLVTDTQYF
CDR3 DNA: TGTGCCAGCAGCAAAGCCGCGGGAGCATCCCTAGTCACAGATACGCAGTATTTT

V gene: TRBV30
J gene: TRBJ1-2
clone size: -
D gene: TRBD1
CDR3 protein: CAWMGQSGYTF
CDR3 DNA: TGTGCCTGGATGGGACAGTCCGGCTACACCTTC

V gene: TRBV5-1
J gene: TRBJ2-4
clone size: -
D gene: -
CDR3 protein: CASSSYSPGLAKNIQYF
CDR3 DNA: TGCGCCAGCAGCTCATATTCTCCGGGACTAGCCAAAAACATTCAGTACTTC

V gene: TRBV10-3
J gene: TRBJ2-3
clone size: -
D gene: TRBD1
CDR3 protein: CAIRKDGTVSYTQYF
CDR3 DNA: TGTGCCATCAGGAAAGACGGGACAGTTTCGTATACGCAGTATTTT

V gene: TRBV10-3
J gene: TRBJ2-2
clone size: -
D gene: -
CDR3 protein: CAIRDQGHGTGELFF
CDR3 DNA: TGTGCCATCAGAGACCAGGGTCACGGCACCGGGGAGCTGTTTTTT

V gene: TRBV5-4
J gene: TRBJ2-5
clone size: once
D gene: -
CDR3 protein: CASSLGLEETQYF
CDR3 DNA: TGTGCCAGCAGCTTGGGGCTAGAAGAGACCCAGTACTTC

V gene: TRBV3-1/TRBV3-2
J gene: TRBJ2-3
clone size: -
D gene: TRBD2
CDR3 protein: CASSQDRGLAGITDTQYF
CDR3 DNA: TGTGCCAGCAGCCAAGATCGGGGACTAGCGGGGATCACAGATACGCAGTATTTT

V gene: TRBV12-5
J gene: TRBJ2-7
clone size: -
D gene: TRBD2
CDR3 protein: CASGSKLLAGGFYEQYF
CDR3 DNA: TGTGCTAGTGGTTCGAAACTACTAGCGGGAGGGTTCTACGAGCAGTACTTC

V gene: TRBV5-4
J gene: TRBJ2-7
clone size: -
D gene: TRBD1
CDR3 protein: CASRQGQTVSSYEQYF
CDR3 DNA: TGTGCCAGCAGGCAGGGACAGACCGTGAGCTCCTACGAGCAGTACTTC

V gene: TRBV27
J gene: TRBJ2-3
clone size: -
D gene: TRBD2
CDR3 protein: CASQAGFTDTQYF
CDR3 DNA: TGTGCCAGTCAAGCGGGATTCACAGATACGCAGTATTTT

V gene: TRBV9
J gene: TRBJ2-7
clone size: -
D gene: TRBD1
CDR3 protein: CASSVEGQGFHEQYF
CDR3 DNA: TGTGCCAGCAGCGTAGAGGGACAGGGGTTCCACGAGCAGTACTTC

V gene: TRBV11-3
J gene: TRBJ2-1
clone size: -
D gene: -
CDR3 protein: CASSLGMIGEDNEQFF
CDR3 DNA: TGTGCCAGCAGCTTGGGTATGATCGGGGAAGACAATGAGCAGTTCTTC

V gene: TRBV18
J gene: TRBJ1-5
clone size: -
D gene: -
CDR3 protein: CASSSQPIRGLSNQPQHF
CDR3 DNA: TGTGCCAGCTCATCACAGCCTATCCGGGGTCTTAGCAATCAGCCCCAGCATTTT